These 9 T cell receptor beta chains originate from one sample sequenced in a study of CD8 T cells in ankylosing spondylitis. TCRdb re-called the 5' RACE reads with MiXCR, one entry per CDR3 protein. Of some 220,000 distinct CDR3 sequences listed, 7.5% to 9.5% are singletons. The specimen sequenced was blood, either unsorted or a sorted T cell fraction (not recorded which). The source is a female donor with ankylosing spondylitis or in good health (not recorded which).

As concerns this clonotype: A read error may be the cause here, since a much bigger clone is one base away. The V and J genes are TRBV5-6 and TRBJ2-1, with D possibly TRBD2 on 6 matching bases. CDR1 is SGHDT, CDR2 YYEEEE, per germline. The V and J ends lost 6 bases and 0 bases respectively, with 22 bases between them. The CDR3 runs to 18 residues. The chain's CDR3 is CASNLIFQTTSSYNEQFF. CDR3 nucleotides: TGTGCCAGCAACCTAATATTCCAAACGACTAGCTCCTACAATGAGCAGTTCTTC.

This clonotype was detected ten times or more. This chain joins TRBV29-1 and TRBJ1-1, with D possibly TRBD1 on 5 matching bases. The CDR3 spans 15 residues. CDR1 is SQVTM and CDR2 is ANQGSEA in the germline V gene. V was trimmed by 4 bases and J by 1 base, leaving 16 bases between them. CDR3 residues: CSVGGGPRQNTEAFF. In DNA, the CDR3 is TGCAGCGTTGGCGGGGGACCACGGCAGAACACTGAAGCTTTCTTT.

This clonotype was picked up many times. The gene calls are TRBV28 and TRBJ2-1; D is tentatively TRBD1 or TRBD2 (5 bases each). This CDR3 comprises 18 residues. V was cut by 3 bases and J by 0 bases, with 18 bases left in between. Per the germline V gene, CDR1 is MDHEN and CDR2 is SYDVKM. The CDR3 DNA is TGTGCCAGCAGTTTGCGTCCGCCGGGACGGAGCTCCTACAATGAGCAGTTCTTC. It translates to CASSLRPPGRSSYNEQFF.

This clonotype was counted at least ten times. The CDR3 spells CASSPRLVYNEQFF. The CDR3 nucleotides are TGTGCCAGCAGCCCCCGACTAGTTTACAATGAGCAGTTCTTC. The genes are TRBV7-8 and TRBJ2-1, with D maybe TRBD2 (6 bases). This CDR3 spans 14 amino acids. Germline CDR1 SGHVS, CDR2 FQNEAQ. V lost 5 bases and J lost 4, with 12 bases in between.

As for this clonotype: A much larger clonotype is one base distant, so this may be a read error. The CDR3 here is CTSSWGQQYQETQYF. CDR3 in DNA: TGTACCAGCAGCTGGGGACAGCAGTACCAAGAGACCCAGTACTTC. V gene TRBV7-2 combines with J gene TRBJ2-5; 7 bases line up with TRBD1. The V segment lost 4 bases and the J segment 0 bases; nucleotides outside the gene matches: 5. The CDR3 is 15 amino acids. Per the germline V gene, CDR1 is SGHTA and CDR2 is FQGNSA.

This clonotype came up many times. The genes are TRBV5-1 and TRBJ2-1; 9 bases line up with TRBD2. The V gene's germline CDR1 is SGHRS and CDR2 YFSETQ. This CDR3 has 15 amino acids. The V gene end was trimmed by 2 bases and the J gene end by 6 bases; junction bases not matched to a gene: 6. Here the CDR3 DNA reads TGCGCCAGCAGCTTACCGGGACTAGCCAGCAATGAGCAGTTCTTC. It yields the protein CASSLPGLASNEQFF.

This clonotype was counted at least ten times. The genes are TRBV20-1 and TRBJ2-1; D tentatively reads TRBD1 or TRBD2 (5 bases each). Trimming shortened V by 2 bases and J by 4 bases, and 18 bases separated the two germline ends. The length of the CDR3 is 16 residues. CDR1 is DFQATT and CDR2 is SNEGSKA in the germline V gene (reference sequence). CDR3 nucleotides: TGCAGTGCTAGAACTACCGGGGCTTTCCCATACAATGAGCAGTTCTTC. It codes for CSARTTGAFPYNEQFF.

V gene TRBV2 combines with J gene TRBJ2-4; weak D call: TRBD2 (5 bases). The length of the CDR3 is 15 residues. Deletions cut 1 base from V and 3 bases from J, with 10 bases between. CDR1 and CDR2 from the germline V gene are SNHLY and FYNNEI. This CDR3 is CASSEGELGKNIQYF. Written as DNA, the CDR3 is TGTGCCAGCAGTGAAGGGGAGCTCGGCAAAAACATTCAGTACTTC.

V and J are TRBV4-2 and TRBJ2-7; possibly TRBD2 for D (6 bases). The CDR3 length is 15 residues. Trimming removed 4 bases at V and 4 bases at J, with 17 bases between. Germline CDR1 LGHNA, CDR2 YNFKEQ. CDR3 loop: CASSPGAPGVYEQYF. CDR3 in DNA: TGTGCCAGCAGCCCAGGAGCCCCGGGAGTGTACGAGCAGTACTTC.